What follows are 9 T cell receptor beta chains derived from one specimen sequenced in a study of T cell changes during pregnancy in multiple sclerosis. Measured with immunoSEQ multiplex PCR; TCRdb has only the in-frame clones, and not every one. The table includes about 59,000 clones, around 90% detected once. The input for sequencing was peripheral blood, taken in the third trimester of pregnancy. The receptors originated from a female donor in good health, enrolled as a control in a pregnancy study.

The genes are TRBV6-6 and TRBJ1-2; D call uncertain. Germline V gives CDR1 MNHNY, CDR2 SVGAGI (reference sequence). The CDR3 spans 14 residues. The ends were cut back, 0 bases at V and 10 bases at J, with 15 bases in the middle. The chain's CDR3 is CASSYSRITYDYTF. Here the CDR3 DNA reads TGTGCCAGCAGTTACTCGAGGATTACCTACGACTACACCTTC.

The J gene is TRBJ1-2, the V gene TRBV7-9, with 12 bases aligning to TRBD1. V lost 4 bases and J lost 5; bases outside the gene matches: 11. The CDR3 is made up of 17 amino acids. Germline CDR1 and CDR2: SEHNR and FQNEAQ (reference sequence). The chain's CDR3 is CASSSSGTGGPFYGYTF. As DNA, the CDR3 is TGTGCCAGCAGCTCCTCCGGGACAGGGGGCCCTTTTTATGGCTACACCTTC.

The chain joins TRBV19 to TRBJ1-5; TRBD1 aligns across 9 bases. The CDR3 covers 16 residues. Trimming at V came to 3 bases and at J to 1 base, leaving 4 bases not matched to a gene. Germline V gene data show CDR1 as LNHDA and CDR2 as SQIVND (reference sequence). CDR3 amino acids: CASSIQDRGSNQPQHF. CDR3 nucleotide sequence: TGTGCCAGTAGTATCCAGGACAGGGGAAGCAATCAGCCCCAGCATTTT.

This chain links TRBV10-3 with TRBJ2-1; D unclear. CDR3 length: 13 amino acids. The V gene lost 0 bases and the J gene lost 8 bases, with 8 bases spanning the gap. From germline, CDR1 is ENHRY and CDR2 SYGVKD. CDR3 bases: TGTGCCATCAGTGAGTCTGGCCGCCATGAGCAGTTCTTC. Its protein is CAISESGRHEQFF.

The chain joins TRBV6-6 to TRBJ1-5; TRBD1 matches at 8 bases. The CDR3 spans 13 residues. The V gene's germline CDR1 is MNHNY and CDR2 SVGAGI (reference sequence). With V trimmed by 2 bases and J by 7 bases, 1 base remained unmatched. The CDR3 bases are TGTGCCAGCAGTTACGGGACAGGACAGCCCCAGCATTTT. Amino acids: CASSYGTGQPQHF.

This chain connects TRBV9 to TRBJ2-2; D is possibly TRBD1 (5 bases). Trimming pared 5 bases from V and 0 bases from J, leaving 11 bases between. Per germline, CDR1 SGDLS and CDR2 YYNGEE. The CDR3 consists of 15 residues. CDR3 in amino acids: CASRSDRANTGELFF. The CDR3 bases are TGTGCCAGCAGGTCCGACAGAGCGAACACCGGGGAGCTGTTTTTT.

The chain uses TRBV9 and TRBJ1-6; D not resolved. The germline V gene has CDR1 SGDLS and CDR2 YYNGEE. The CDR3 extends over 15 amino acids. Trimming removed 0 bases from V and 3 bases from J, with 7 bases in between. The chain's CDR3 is CASSVGDFYNSPLHF. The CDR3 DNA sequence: TGTGCCAGCAGCGTAGGAGATTTCTATAATTCACCCCTCCACTTT. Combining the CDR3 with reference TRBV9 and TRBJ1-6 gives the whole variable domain DSGVTQTPKHLITATGQRVTLRCSPRSGDLSVYWYQQSLDQGLQFLIQYYNGEERAKGNILERFSAQQFPDLHSELNLSSLELGDSALYFCASSVGDFYNSPLHFGNGTRLTVT.

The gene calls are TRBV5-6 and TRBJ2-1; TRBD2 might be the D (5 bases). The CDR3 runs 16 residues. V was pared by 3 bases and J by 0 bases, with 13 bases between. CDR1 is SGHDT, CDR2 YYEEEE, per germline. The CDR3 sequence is CASSYKRQSSYNEQFF. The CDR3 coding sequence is TGTGCCAGCAGCTACAAGCGGCAGAGCTCCTACAATGAGCAGTTCTTC.

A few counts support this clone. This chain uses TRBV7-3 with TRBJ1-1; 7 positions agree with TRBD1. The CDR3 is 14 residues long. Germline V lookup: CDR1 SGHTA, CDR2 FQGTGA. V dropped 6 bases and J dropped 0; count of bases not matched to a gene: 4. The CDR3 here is CASSLRGLNTEAFF. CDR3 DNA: TGTGCCAGCAGTCTCAGGGGGTTGAACACTGAAGCTTTCTTT.